What follows are 6 T cell receptor beta chains derived from one specimen sequenced in a study of blood T cell repertoires in COVID-19. Assay used: immunoSEQ multiplex PCR; TCRdb lists only in-frame clones, some missing. The sample has 200,000 to 250,000 clones, about 91% seen once. Sequenced material: peripheral blood. The receptors derive from a man younger than 35 with active or convalescent COVID-19.

The chain is built from TRBV3-1 (or the pseudogene TRBV3-2) and TRBJ1-2; the D is unclear. The CDR3 is 14 amino acids. The V end lost 0 bases, the J end lost 4 bases, and 9 bases lay between the germline ends. Germline V gives CDR1 LGHDT, CDR2 YNNKEL (reference sequence). In nucleotides, the CDR3 is TGTGCCAGCAGCCAAGATTTGCCCAGCTATGGCTACACCTTC. Residues: CASSQDLPSYGYTF.

This clone was observed a single time. V and J are TRBV7-2 and TRBJ2-7, with TRBD2 identical over 10 bases. With 5 bases clipped from V and 4 bases from J, the junction kept 14 bases outside the gene matches. CDR3 length: 17 amino acids. From germline, CDR1 is SGHTA and CDR2 FQGNSA. The CDR3 DNA reads TGTGCCAGCAGCGCAGGACTAGCGGTTTCCAGGACTTACGAGCAGTACTTC. Its translation is CASSAGLAVSRTYEQYF.

The chain recombines TRBV7-9 with TRBJ1-1, with D perhaps matching TRBD1 (5 bases). V gave up 6 bases and J gave up 1 base, with 12 bases separating them. Germline lookup yields CDR1 SEHNR and CDR2 FQNEAQ (reference sequence). The CDR3 totals 14 residues. The CDR3 loop reads CASSPGGKNTEAFF. CDR3 coding DNA: TGTGCCAGCAGTCCCGGGGGGAAGAACACTGAAGCTTTCTTT.

The genes are TRBV7-6 and TRBJ2-4, with D possibly TRBD2 on 5 matching bases. CDR1 and CDR2 from the germline V gene are SGHVS and FNYEAQ. V dropped 3 bases and J dropped 9 bases, with 15 bases sitting between them. There are 14 residues in the CDR3. The CDR3 DNA sequence: TGTGCCAGCAGCTTGGACTCCGGTGGTGCCATTCAGTACTTC. Protein product: CASSLDSGGAIQYF.

The chain has TRBV28 and TRBJ1-5, with D perhaps TRBD1 (6 bases). Germline lookup yields CDR1 MDHEN and CDR2 SYDVKM. The CDR3 contains 19 residues. The V end was cut by 3 bases, the J end by 4 bases, with 25 bases between. As DNA, the CDR3 is TGTGCCAGCAGTTTCTATGAGGGGTTCGGACAGTTGGATAATCAGCCCCAGCATTTT. Protein: CASSFYEGFGQLDNQPQHF.

The chain links TRBV28 to TRBJ2-7; 7 positions agree with TRBD1. Germline values: CDR1 MDHEN, CDR2 SYDVKM. This CDR3 comprises 11 residues. V gave up 8 bases and J gave up 4 bases; unmatched junction bases: 2. CDR3 amino acids: CASGQAYEQYF. CDR3 sequence (DNA): TGTGCCAGCGGACAGGCTTACGAGCAGTACTTC.